The 16 T cell receptor beta chains given below trace back to one sample, sequenced in a study of PD-1 blockade in classical Hodgkin lymphoma (dated by TCRdb to between 2020 and 2021). The time point label corresponds to: cycle 2 day 1 (C2D1) of nivolumab. Every trial patient had relapsed following autologous stem cell transplantation, and prior brentuximab vedotin exposure was what differed among cohorts A, B and C. Library generation was performed with the immunoSEQ multiplex PCR assay. Entries here come from immuneACCESS through TCRdb and include only in-frame sequences with V and J called. Some clones fail to appear in such tables; in the studies checked, an unresolved V gene covers under half of the shortfall, and the cause of the remainder is unknown. Across this sample there are under 70,000 clones, with about 64% seen only once. Clones ranked in the top ten supply just over 9% of the sample.

The sequencing here drew on peripheral blood mononuclear cells (PBMCs), taken before the second cycle of nivolumab. The receptors stem from a human donor with classical Hodgkin lymphoma.

The CDR3: CASSWESGLQYF. In DNA form, the CDR3 reads TGTGCCAGCAGCTGGGAATCCGGGCTGCAGTATTTT. The chain combines TRBV5-4 with TRBJ2-3, with D hard to call. This CDR3 has 12 residues. The germline CDR1 and CDR2 sequences are SGHNT and YYREEE (reference sequence). Trimming stripped 3 bases from V and 11 bases from J, with 13 bases between.

The chain joins TRBV2 to TRBJ1-1; tentatively, D is TRBD1 (5 bases). The germline V gene has CDR1 SNHLY and CDR2 FYNNEI. V lost 11 bases and J 5 bases, leaving 18 bases between the germline ends. The CDR3 has 13 residues. The CDR3 DNA reads as TGTGCCTTCACAGGAAGGTTTTCGACTGAAGCTTTCTTT. This encodes CAFTGRFSTEAFF.

The chain uses TRBV27 and TRBJ2-6; no reliable D call. Trimming left V 3 bases short and J 4 bases short, with 13 bases between. The CDR3 runs 16 residues. The germline CDR1 and CDR2 sequences are MNHEY and SMNVEV (reference sequence). CDR3: CASSFLSLGGANVLTF. DNA for the CDR3: TGTGCCAGCAGTTTCCTTAGTCTGGGAGGGGCCAACGTCCTGACTTTC.

Written as DNA, the CDR3 is TGTGCCAGCAGTTACTCGAGACAGATGAACACTGAAGCTTTCTTT. It translates to CASSYSRQMNTEAFF. J is TRBJ1-1 and V is TRBV6-5; D is perhaps TRBD1 (5 bases). The ends were cut back, 0 bases at V and 0 bases at J, with 8 bases in the middle. CDR3 length: 15 residues. Germline CDR1 is MNHEY and CDR2 is SVGAGI.

This clone has a handful of counts. The chain is built from TRBV30 and TRBJ1-2; D remains unclear. This CDR3 region has 11 residues. Germline V gene lookup returns CDR1 GTSNPN and CDR2 SVGIG (reference sequence). V lost 5 bases, J lost 4 bases, and 8 bases lay in between. CDR3 protein: CAWEKGYGYTF. DNA of the CDR3: TGTGCCTGGGAAAAGGGCTATGGCTACACCTTC.

This clone was detected only once. This rearrangement joins TRBV9 to TRBJ2-3, with D perhaps TRBD2 (5 bases). The germline gives CDR1 SGDLS, CDR2 YYNGEE. Trimming took 0 bases from V and 5 from J, leaving 7 bases between them. CDR3 length equals 13 residues. In nucleotides, the CDR3 is TGTGCCAGCAGCGTAGGGGCGGGAGATACGCAGTATTTT. The encoded protein is CASSVGAGDTQYF.

The rearrangement joins TRBV29-1 to TRBJ1-2; perhaps TRBD1 as D (5 bases). The CDR3 loop spans 17 amino acids. Germline V CDR1 and CDR2: SQVTM, ANQGSEA. The V end lost 6 bases, the J end lost 0 bases, and 23 bases lay between the germline ends. The CDR3 bases are TGCAGCGTCGTACGCCAGGGAGGATCGCAGTCTAACTATGGCTACACCTTC. Its translation: CSVVRQGGSQSNYGYTF.

The V gene is TRBV6-6, the J gene TRBJ1-2, with D hard to call. There are 16 residues in the CDR3. V lost 5 bases and J 6 bases, leaving 22 bases between the germline ends. Per germline, CDR1 MNHNY and CDR2 SVGAGI (reference sequence). CDR3 coding DNA: TGTGCCAGCAGTACGACGCCGGGGTTGGGGTTGGATGGCTACACCTTC. It specifies CASSTTPGLGLDGYTF.

V usage is TRBV5-1 and J usage is TRBJ2-1; TRBD1 aligns across 8 bases. V was clipped by 0 bases and J by 4 bases; unmatched bases: 0. This CDR3 has 14 amino acids. Germline V gene lookup returns CDR1 SGHRS and CDR2 YFSETQ. The chain's CDR3 is CASSLGTGYNEQFF. The CDR3 bases are TGCGCCAGCAGCTTGGGGACAGGGTACAATGAGCAGTTCTTC.

The chain uses TRBV9 and TRBJ1-4; maybe TRBD1 (5 bases). Trimming took off 0 bases at V and 0 bases at J, with 9 bases between the two ends. This CDR3 spans 16 amino acids. Looked up from germline, CDR1 is SGDLS and CDR2 is YYNGEE. In nucleotides, the CDR3 is TGTGCCAGCAGCGTAGGGGCGACAGCAACTAATGAAAAACTGTTTTTT. It codes for CASSVGATATNEKLFF.

The chain combines TRBV5-6 with TRBJ1-2; D perhaps matches TRBD1 (5 bases). V was cut by 1 base and J by 3 bases, with 10 bases left in between. CDR3 length: 14 residues. Per the germline V gene, CDR1 is SGHDT and CDR2 is YYEEEE. The CDR3 nucleotides read TGTGCCAGCAGCTTGAGGGGCGAAGACTATGGCTACACCTTC. This translates into CASSLRGEDYGYTF.

For the CDR3, the DNA is TGTGCCAGCAGCTTAGGGCAGGGGGACGGGCAGTACTTC. Amino acid sequence: CASSLGQGDGQYF. V usage is TRBV11-2 and J usage is TRBJ2-7; 7 bases map to TRBD1. This CDR3 spans 13 amino acids. Germline CDR1 reads SGHAT; CDR2 reads FQNNGV. Trimming took 1 base from V and 9 from J; bases not matched to a gene: 6. Drawing the rest from reference TRBV11-2 and TRBJ2-7, the complete variable domain is EAGVAQSPRYKIIEKRQSVAFWCNPISGHATLYWYQQILGQGPKLLIQFQNNGVVDDSQLPKDRFSAERLKGVDSTLKIQPAKLEDSAVYLCASSLGQGDGQYFGPGTRLTVT.

The V and J genes are TRBV6-1 and TRBJ2-1; D gene ambiguous. Germline CDR1 and CDR2: MNHNS and SASEGT. V was cut by 5 bases and J by 0 bases, with 11 bases left in between. This CDR3 is built from 15 residues. CDR3 nucleotide sequence: TGTGCCAGCAGTTTGTTAGGACGCTCCTACAATGAGCAGTTCTTC. Residues: CASSLLGRSYNEQFF.

This sequence joins TRBV28 and TRBJ2-7, with TRBD1 matching over 12 bases. The CDR3 runs to 15 residues. CDR1 and CDR2 (germline): MDHEN, SYDVKM. Trimming cost V 7 bases and J 3 bases; bases outside gene matches: 7. The CDR3 loop reads CASKLGQGAFYEQYF. The CDR3 bases are TGTGCCAGCAAATTGGGACAGGGGGCATTCTACGAGCAGTACTTC.

The V gene is TRBV9, the J gene TRBJ2-7; D might be TRBD1 or TRBD2, each matching 6 bases. This CDR3 spans 16 amino acids. CDR1 is SGDLS and CDR2 is YYNGEE in the germline V gene. Trimming took 0 bases from V and 5 from J, leaving 18 bases between them. The CDR3 protein is CASSVGGASSQNEQYF. The CDR3 region has the DNA TGTGCCAGCAGCGTAGGGGGGGCCTCCAGTCAGAACGAGCAGTACTTC.

This clone was counted a few times. The chain recombines TRBV5-1 with TRBJ2-5; 7 bases agree with TRBD2. V gave up 2 bases and J gave up 5 bases; unmatched junction bases: 12. The CDR3 runs to 16 residues. Per the germline V gene, CDR1 is SGHRS and CDR2 is YFSETQ. DNA of the CDR3: TGCGCCAGCAGCTTCAACAGCGGGACGGGATGGGAGACCCAGTACTTC. Translated: CASSFNSGTGWETQYF.